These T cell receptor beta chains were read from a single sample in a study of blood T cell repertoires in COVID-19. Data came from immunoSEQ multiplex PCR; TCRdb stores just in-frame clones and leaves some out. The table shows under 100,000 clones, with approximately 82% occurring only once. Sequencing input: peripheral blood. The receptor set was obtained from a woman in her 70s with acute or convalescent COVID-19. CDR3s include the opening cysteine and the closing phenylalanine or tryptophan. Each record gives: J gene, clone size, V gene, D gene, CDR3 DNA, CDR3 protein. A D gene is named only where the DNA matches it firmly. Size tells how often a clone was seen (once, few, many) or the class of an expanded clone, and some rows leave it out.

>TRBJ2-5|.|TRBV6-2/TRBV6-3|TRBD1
TGTGCCAGCAGTTACTTACGGACAGGGGCGGGGACCCAGTACTTC
CASSYLRTGAGTQYF
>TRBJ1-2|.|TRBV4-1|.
TGCGCCAGCAGCCACCCTGCGGGGCAGGTGGTCTATGGCTACACCTTC
CASSHPAGQVVYGYTF
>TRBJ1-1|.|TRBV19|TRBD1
TGTGCCAGTAGTAACACCGGGACAGGGTATACTGAAGCTTTCTTT
CASSNTGTGYTEAFF
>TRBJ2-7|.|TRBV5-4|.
TGTGCCAGCAGCATGGACAGAATCTCCTACGAGCAGTACTTC
CASSMDRISYEQYF
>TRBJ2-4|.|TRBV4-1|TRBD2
TGCGCCAGCAGCCCCGGGACTAGCGGGGGGGGGTTGAACATTCAGTACTTC
CASSPGTSGGGLNIQYF
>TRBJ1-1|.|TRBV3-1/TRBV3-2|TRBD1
TGTGCCAGCAGCCAAAGGGAGGACAGGGGAGAAGCTTTCTTT
CASSQREDRGEAFF
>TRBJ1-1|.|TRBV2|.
TGTGCCAGCCGCCCCGGACAGTACACTGAAGCTTTCTTT
CASRPGQYTEAFF
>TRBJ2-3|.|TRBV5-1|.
TGCGCCAGCAGCTTGGAAGGGGCAGATACGCAGTATTTT
CASSLEGADTQYF
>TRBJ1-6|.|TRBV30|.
TGTGCCTGGAGTGTACCCTTATCGGGGGTGAGTTCACCCCTCCACTTT
CAWSVPLSGVSSPLHF
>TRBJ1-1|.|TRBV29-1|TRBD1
TGCAGCGTTGAAGTTCAGACAGGGGGCCTTGAAGCTTTCTTT
CSVEVQTGGLEAFF
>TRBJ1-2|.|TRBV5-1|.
TGCGCCAGCAGTCTTGGTGGTCAGTTTAACTATGGCTACACCTTC
CASSLGGQFNYGYTF
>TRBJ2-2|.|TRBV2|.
TGTGCCAGCACCGCTACAGGGTCCGGGGAGCTGTTTTTT
CASTATGSGELFF
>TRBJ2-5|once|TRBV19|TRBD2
TGTGCCAGTAGCCAGCGGGACCAAGAAGAGACCCAGTACTTC
CASSQRDQEETQYF
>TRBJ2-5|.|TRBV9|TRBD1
TGTGCCAGCAGCCCCAGAGGGGGCAGCCAAGAGACCCAGTACTTC
CASSPRGGSQETQYF
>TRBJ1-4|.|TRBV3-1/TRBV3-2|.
TGTGCCAGCAGCCTGCTCGCGGGGGCAGCTAATGAAAAACTGTTTTTT
CASSLLAGAANEKLFF
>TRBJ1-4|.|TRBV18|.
TGTGCCAGCTCACTAGCTGAGGGGGCTAATGAAAAACTGTTTTTT
CASSLAEGANEKLFF
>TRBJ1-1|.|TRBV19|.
TGTGCCAGTAGCCCCGACAGCCCCTGGGGCACTGAAGCTTTCTTT
CASSPDSPWGTEAFF
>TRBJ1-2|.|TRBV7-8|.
TGTGCCAGCAGCTGGACAAGGTCTGACTATGGCTACACCTTC
CASSWTRSDYGYTF
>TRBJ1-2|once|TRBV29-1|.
TGCAGCGCACGAGAAGGGGCCTTAAATGGCTACACCTTC
CSAREGALNGYTF
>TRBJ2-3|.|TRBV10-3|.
TGTGCCATCAGTGAGGCGGTGGAGGATACGCAGTATTTT
CAISEAVEDTQYF
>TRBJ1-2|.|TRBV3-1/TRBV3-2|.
TGTGCCAGCAGACAAACAGGGTACCAAGGCTACACCTTC
CASRQTGYQGYTF
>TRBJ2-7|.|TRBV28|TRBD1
TGTGCCAGCAGTTCCGGGACAGCAACCTACGAGCAGTACTTC
CASSSGTATYEQYF
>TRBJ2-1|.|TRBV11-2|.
TGTGCCAGCAGCTCCCTCGTAGTGGGCGAGCAGTTCTTC
CASSSLVVGEQFF
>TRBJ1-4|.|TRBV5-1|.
TGCGCCAGCAGCCATCGACAGGAATCCTTCGCAACTAATGAAAAACTGTTTTTT
CASSHRQESFATNEKLFF
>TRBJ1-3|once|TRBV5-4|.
TGTGCCAGCAGCTTGTACAGTGGAAACACCATATATTTT
CASSLYSGNTIYF
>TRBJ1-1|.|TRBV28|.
TGTGCCAGCAGTTTTCCAAGCGAGACTGAAGCTTTCTTT
CASSFPSETEAFF
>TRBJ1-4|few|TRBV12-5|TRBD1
TGTGCTAGTGGTACGGGACAGGATAATGAAAAACTGTTTTTT
CASGTGQDNEKLFF
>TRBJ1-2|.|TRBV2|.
TGTGCCAGCAGTGAGGAGAACTATGGCTACACCTTC
CASSEENYGYTF
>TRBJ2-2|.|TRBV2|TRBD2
TGTGCCAGCAGTTACAGCATTAGACTAGCGGGGGTCAACACCGGGGAGCTGTTTTTT
CASSYSIRLAGVNTGELFF
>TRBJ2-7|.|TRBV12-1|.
TGTGCCAGCAGCTCGGGACAGGGCTACTACGAGCAGTACTTC
CASSSGQGYYEQYF
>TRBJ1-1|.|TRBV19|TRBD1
TGTGCCAGTAGTACGTCGGACAGGGGCACTGAAGCTTTCTTT
CASSTSDRGTEAFF